This T cell receptor (beta chain) is from a study of response to subunit inactivated influenza vaccine. TCRdb reprocessed the RT-PCR reads via MiXCR and lists one record per CDR3 protein. The repertoire holds about 500,000 distinct CDR3 sequences, 16% seen once, with over 2.5% in the top ten. Trimming left V 1 base short and J 5 bases short, with 12 bases between. The CDR3 is 15 residues long. Looked up from germline, CDR1 is SGHRS and CDR2 is YFSETQ. A remark on this clonotype: Its antigen is currently unknown.

Findings of the study overall: Researchers suggested that each seasonal influenza vaccination recruits few new T cells.

The material sequenced was CD4+ T cells sorted from PBMCs, taken less than 30 months after vaccination. V and J are TRBV5-1 and TRBJ2-2; D perhaps matches TRBD1 (6 bases). The receptor comes from a man between 50 and 75 years old who received an inactivated influenza vaccine. CDR3: CASSLRAGETGELFF. CDR3 DNA: TGCGCCAGCAGCTTGAGGGCAGGGGAAACCGGGGAGCTGTTTTTT. The full variable domain, with the rest looked up from reference TRBV5-1 and TRBJ2-2, is KAGVTQTPRYLIKTRGQQVTLSCSPISGHRSVSWYQQTPGQGLQFLFEYFSETQRNKGNFPGRFSGRQFSNSRSEMNVSTLELGDSALYLCASSLRAGETGELFFGEGSRLTVL.